This T cell receptor beta chain was identified in a study of human T cells and chemical hapten exposure. Described time point: pre-sensitization, week 0. As for treatment: therapeutic diphenylcyclopropenone sensitization with weekly scalp DPC. Every donor had alopecia and was 18 to 70 years old; all were suitable for DPC. Trimming shortened V by 1 base and J by 2 bases, and 0 bases separated the two germline ends. CDR3 length equals 13 residues. The germline gives CDR1 MGHDK, CDR2 SYGVNS. TCRdb called the RACE reads again in MiXCR, with one record for every CDR3 protein. Here the sample spans more than 80,000 distinct CDR3 sequences, 10% to 14% being singletons.

The V call is TRBV25-1, the J call TRBJ2-6; D is unclear. The sample here was whole blood, taken in connection with sensitization to the hapten diphenylcyclopropenone (DPC). This clonotype was sampled from a woman in her sixties or seventies with alopecia areata. Some clones in this sample may be carry-over from other donors' samples. The CDR3: CASSESGANVLTF. The DNA for the CDR3 is TGTGCCAGCAGTGAATCTGGGGCCAACGTCCTGACTTTC.